The 6 T cell receptor beta chains listed next were all sequenced from one sample in a study of low-dose radiotherapy and immunotherapy resistance in tumors. Primers targeting TRAV and TRBV primed first-strand cDNA, covering alpha and beta chains. TCR amplification ran approximately 20 PCR cycles using constant-region and V-primer adapter primers. Each CDR3 protein gets one entry after TCRdb re-called the reads with MiXCR. Of some 94,000 distinct CDR3 sequences listed, more than 20% are singletons. Specified time point: after trial treatment. Treatment: LDRT plus nivolumab, ipilimumab, low-dose cyclophosphamide and aspirin (RACIN trial). Specimen: PBMCs, collected after low-dose radiotherapy plus immunotherapy. The receptors originated from a female donor with ovarian cancer.

The gene calls are TRBV19 and TRBJ2-5; 8 bases agree with TRBD1. CDR3 size: 14 residues. Germline V lookup: CDR1 LNHDA, CDR2 SQIVND (reference sequence). The trim removed 3 bases at V and 7 bases at J, leaving 7 bases unmatched. The CDR3 DNA is TGTGCCAGTAGTATGGGGCAGGGGGCGGTGACCCAGTACTTC. It is translated as CASSMGQGAVTQYF.

In its sample, this clonotype was seen many times. The chain combines TRBV7-2 with TRBJ2-1; either TRBD1 or TRBD2 may supply D (5 bases each). V was pared by 6 bases and J by 5 bases, with 17 bases between. The CDR3 covers 15 residues. The germline CDR1 and CDR2 sequences are SGHTA and FQGNSA. In nucleotides, the CDR3 is TGTGCCAGCAGAAGCTTAGGGACCGGTGACAATGAGCAGTTCTTC. Translating it yields CASRSLGTGDNEQFF.

This clonotype was found a few times. The chain couples TRBV12-3 or TRBV12-4 to TRBJ1-6, with a tentative D call TRBD1 (5 bases). The CDR3 is made up of 14 amino acids. Trimming took off 5 bases at V and 13 bases at J, with 18 bases between the two ends. The CDR3 reads CASSPQVGPVPLHF. In DNA form, the CDR3 reads TGTGCCAGCAGTCCACAGGTTGGGCCCGTGCCCCTCCACTTT.

The J gene is TRBJ1-1, the V gene TRBV5-1; D remains ambiguous. The length of the CDR3 is 14 residues. Trimming removed 4 bases at V and 7 bases at J, with 17 bases between. Per the germline V gene, CDR1 is SGHRS and CDR2 is YFSETQ. The DNA of the CDR3 is TGCGCCAGCAGCCCAGATGCGTCAAGTGGTGAAGCTTTCTTT. This encodes CASSPDASSGEAFF.

This clonotype was counted between two and nine times. The chain carries TRBV12-3 or TRBV12-4 and TRBJ2-1, with D possibly being TRBD2 (7 bases). V lost 5 bases to trimming and J lost 4 bases, with 21 bases between them. The CDR3 loop spans 17 amino acids. The CDR3 region has the DNA TGTGCCAGCAGTCCCAGGGCGGGGGCCGTGCATTACAATGAGCAGTTCTTC. It encodes CASSPRAGAVHYNEQFF.

The rearrangement joins TRBV6-8 to TRBJ2-1, with 7 bases lining up with TRBD1. V trimming: 5 bases; J trimming: 12 bases; junction bases outside the gene matches: 10. The CDR3 totals 13 residues. Germline V gene data show CDR1 as MNHGY and CDR2 as SAAAGT. CDR3 bases: TGTGCCAGCAGTGGGAGACAGGGTCGGGGGCAGTTCTTC. This gives the protein CASSGRQGRGQFF.